This TCR beta chain comes out of a study of CD8+ T cells in alopecia areata (dated by TCRdb to about 2018). Broadly, across the study: Treated patients were enrolled in an open-label pilot trial of oral tofacitinib, 5 to 10 mg twice daily, for moderate-to-severe alopecia areata. Tofacitinib was given for 6 to 18 months, followed by 6 months of follow-up off drug to assess delayed response and recurrence. In treated patients, disease severity was measured using the SALT score, which gives the percentage of scalp surface area affected. High-throughput TCRbeta sequencing was used to examine T cell clonal expansion in alopecia areata in both the C3H/HeJ mouse model and human patients. On the human side, TCRbeta sequencing was run on scalp tissue and on sorted CD4+ and CD8+ peripheral blood T cells from healthy controls and from alopecia areata patients with either patchy or totalis/universalis disease. Biopsies were taken from tofacitinib-treated patients at baseline and at 4 and 24 weeks of treatment, and a later scalp biopsy was taken in several of the tofacitinib-treated patients. Scalp clonality was compared across normal scalp (n=4), patchy alopecia areata scalp (n=8), and alopecia totalis/universalis scalp (n=8). RNA came from the PAXgene miRNA kit for fixed scalp, the miRNeasy kit for PBMCs, and the RNeasy kit for mouse skin. TCRbeta CDR3 regions were amplified by immunoSEQ multiplex PCR using 35 Vbeta forward and 13 Jbeta reverse primers. Overall study results and their limits: During tofacitinib treatment, many expanded lesional clones stuck around in both scalp and blood, and this persistence may partly explain why relapse happens after treatment is stopped. Because the treated cohort was small and had only one nonresponder, larger studies are needed to examine links between baseline CD8+ expansion and response. Scalp clonality and the number of expanded CD8+ clones among the top 100 scalp clones were significantly decreased by tofacitinib. Lesional scalp, especially in alopecia totalis/universalis, showed higher clonality and more expanded CD8+ clones than normal scalp, suggesting antigenic drive. Unlike mouse skin, where gammadelta T cells dominate, normal human skin contains resident alphabeta T cells that get sequenced too, which complicates analysis of the scalp TCR repertoire. TCR sequences shared between patients were less clear than in mice, possibly partly because of HLA diversity in the patient population.

At the junction V is shortened by 10 bases and J by 0 bases, with 13 bases in between. The CDR3 contains 14 residues, cysteine and phenylalanine counted. Only CDR3 DNA is held: 42 bases, read in frame from base 1. As concerns this clone: The target of this receptor is not known. Per-nucleotide qualities are absent, and no much larger clonotype sits a single base away.

The sample's time point, from its label and the paper: approximately 4 weeks on oral tofacitinib. Reading the label with the study, this specimen's treatment or condition is: oral pan-JAK inhibitor, 5-10 mg twice daily. From alopecia areata patients, peripheral blood was collected along with lesional scalp punch biopsies. After PBMCs were isolated by density centrifugation and stained for CD3, CD4 and CD8, a FACSAria was used to sort CD4+ and CD8+ T cells. The library was built by means of the immunoSEQ multiplex PCR assay. To provide template for TCR sequencing, every sample had RNA extracted and reverse transcribed into cDNA. First-strand cDNA was synthesized with SuperScript III using a 2:1 mix of oligo-dT and random hexamers. A synthetic immune receptor repertoire was used to gauge amplification bias, and whatever bias remained was removed computationally. Under the source paper's analysis protocol: Raw reads were preprocessed to remove errors, and CDR3 was defined according to IMGT conventions as the region from the conserved cysteine to phenylalanine. To get clonality, Shannon entropy was normalized by log2 of the number of productive unique TCRs and the result was subtracted from 1. Whether scalp clones were CD4 or CD8 was inferred by matching scalp TCRbeta sequences against CD4 and CD8 repertoires sorted from blood. TCRdb took over this immuneACCESS table, retaining in-frame rearrangements with V and J assigned. Such tables are incomplete; in checked studies, under half of the missing clones stem from an unresolved V gene, and the remainder is unexplained. D and trimming come from the DNA, and the V and J calls and clone size come from that table. In all, the sample holds about 220,000 clones, and under 60% of those were seen once. The top ten clonotypes cover approximately 1.4% of the sample.

The chain is made from TRBV23-1 and TRBJ2-4; 6 matching bases give a weak D call of TRBD2. TRBV23-1 is placed among ORFs of uncertain function. This specimen consisted of CD4+ T cells sorted from blood, obtained at week 4, from a patient treated with tofacitinib. The source of this sequence is a human donor with alopecia areata. Read as DNA, the sequence is TGCGCCAACGCATCGGGGGAAGCCAAAAACATTCAGTACTTC. Its product reads: CANASGEAKNIQYF.